This T cell receptor (beta chain) stems from a study of T-cell reconstitution after alpha-beta-depleted transplantation in children. Comment on this clonotype: A junction boundary mismatches the germline segment, possibly from a read error.

CDR3 length: 16 residues. Germline lookup yields CDR1 DFQATT and CDR2 SNEGSKA (reference sequence). The library targeted TCRbeta and was prepared with unique molecular identifiers. TCRdb recomputed calls from the PCR reads with MiXCR, one row per CDR3 protein. The sample lists approximately 240,000 distinct CDR3 sequences; 9.7% were seen once. This receptor was taken from a human donor who donated a stem cell graft to a child with SCID. This sequence joins TRBV20-1 and TRBJ2-4, with D tentatively TRBD1 or TRBD2 (5 bases each). The specimen comprised PBMCs from the stem cell graft donor, sampled from the stem cell graft. The CDR3 is CCAGAGGAKAKNIQYF. The CDR3, as DNA: TGCTGTGCTGGGGCGGGTGGTGCGAAAGCCAAAAACATTCAGTACTTC.